Sequencing of this TCR beta chain was carried out in a study of T-cell reconstitution after alpha-beta-depleted transplantation in children. Germline CDR1 reads LGHNA; CDR2 reads YSLEER. V shed 0 bases, J shed 4 bases, and the junction held 5 bases outside the gene matches. The CDR3 has 15 residues. This clonotype came up many times. During its preparation, the TCRbeta library received unique molecular identifiers. Via MiXCR, TCRdb re-called the PCR reads, giving one row per CDR3 protein. The sample comprises some 240,000 distinct CDR3 sequences, over 9.5% of which are singletons, and around 5.1% rests with the top ten.

The chain couples TRBV4-3 to TRBJ1-2; 7 bases line up with TRBD1. The sequence was obtained from a human donor who donated a stem cell graft to a child with SCID. The sequencing used PBMCs from the stem cell graft donor, collected from the stem cell graft. Here the CDR3 reads CASSQDPGGRYGYTF. The CDR3 DNA follows: TGCGCCAGCAGCCAAGACCCAGGGGGACGCTATGGCTACACCTTC.